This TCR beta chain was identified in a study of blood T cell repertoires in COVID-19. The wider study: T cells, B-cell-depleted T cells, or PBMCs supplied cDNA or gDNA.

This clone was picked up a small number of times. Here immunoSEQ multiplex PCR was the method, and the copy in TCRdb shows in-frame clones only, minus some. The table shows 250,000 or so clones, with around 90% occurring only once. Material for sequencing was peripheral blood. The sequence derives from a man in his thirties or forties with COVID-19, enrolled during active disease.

CDR3 loop: CASTDHRGETQYF. The CDR3 DNA sequence: TGTGCCAGCACCGACCACAGGGGTGAGACCCAGTACTTC. This chain joins TRBV7-9 and TRBJ2-5, with 7 nucleotides matching TRBD1. The J segment lost 5 bases and the V segment lost 7 bases, leaving 7 bases of the junction unmatched. The CDR3 sequence is 13 residues long. Germline CDR1 and CDR2: SEHNR and FQNEAQ (reference sequence).